This T cell receptor (beta chain) was captured by sequencing in a study of blood T cell repertoires in COVID-19 (TCRdb year 2020). Broadly, across the study: The collaborator samples originated in the United States, Italy and Spain and spanned the acute and convalescent phases of COVID-19. The material from the prospective study consisted of cDNA or gDNA derived from T cells, B-cell-depleted T cells, or PBMCs. Nearly every sample came with metadata listing a de-identified subject ID, COVID-19 status, age in years and sex. The samples were drawn from the first 160 participants of the ongoing ImmuneRACE study and from 1,254 subjects provided by 6 global collaborators. Deeply sampled blood TCRbeta repertoires from subjects exposed to, actively infected with, or recovered from COVID-19 were included in the dataset. Where available, HLA class I and class II types were taken from metadata supplied by the sample provider and were not determined by assay-based typing. A freely available public database, intended as a resource for researchers studying the immune response to SARS-CoV-2, is where the repertoires were released. Summary of the overall study and its limitations: How much clinical and demographic metadata was included differed by source and by participant, and the metadata was provided uncurated.

The CDR3 has 17 amino acids, counting the end cysteine and phenylalanine. The entry retains the CDR3 DNA only, 51 bases that are in frame from base 1. CDR1 LGHNA and CDR2 YSLEER are derived from the germline V gene. Trimming accounts for 0 bases at V and 2 bases at J, while the number of junction bases matched to no gene is 8. TCRbeta CDR3 regions were amplified from genomic DNA by means of the immunoSEQ Assay, a bias-controlled multiplex PCR. The paper's processing steps were these. The number of nucleated cells in each sample was estimated by amplification of reference gene primers within the assay. To quantify the absolute abundance of each unique TCRbeta CDR3 rearrangement, sequence reads were collapsed and filtered. Productive Simpson clonality was computed per sample as the square root of Simpson's diversity index over productive rearrangements. What TCRdb holds here is the immuneACCESS table cut down to in-frame rearrangements. Part of the clones is not present; checked against another copy, under half of the missing clones reflect an unresolved V gene, and the others are unexplained. The DNA was the basis for D and trimming; V, J and clone size are from that table. Counted in this sample were 300,000 or so clones; about 90% of them appeared once. 1% of the sample belongs to the ten largest clones.

Enrolling through a virtual design, the prospective study's participants ranged in age from roughly 18 to 89 years and lived across 24 United States geographic areas. In the prospective study, cohorts were assigned on the basis of participant-reported clinical history obtained from a screening survey and a study questionnaire. Recovered participants in ImmuneRACE Cohort 3 were defined by two consecutive negative NP/OP PCR tests, clearance by a healthcare professional, or resolution of symptoms. Each participant in the prospective study had whole blood, serum and a nasopharyngeal or oropharyngeal swab collected by mobile phlebotomists. Over an approximately 2-month period, participants in the prospective study had the option of providing additional blood draws and questionnaires. Before DNA extraction, prospective study blood samples were shipped either frozen or at room temperature. About this clone: What this receptor recognizes is not known. Per-base quality was not reported, and no clone a single base away is much larger than it.

Recombination linked TRBV4-3 to TRBJ1-2; TRBD1 matches 8 bases in the middle. Material for sequencing was PBMCs or T cells enriched from blood (not recorded which). The origin of this receptor is a woman younger than 45 who had recovered from COVID-19. The CDR3 protein is CASSQDRRTGPNYGYTF. The DNA is TGCGCCAGCAGCCAAGATCGGAGGACAGGGCCCAACTATGGCTACACCTTC.